Below are 20 T cell receptor beta chains sequenced from a single sample in a study of T cell responses to AZD1222 COVID-19 vaccine. Profiling relied on immunoSEQ multiplex PCR, and the TCRdb table lists in-frame clones only, not all of them. The sample consists of about 130,000 clones, roughly 88% of them appearing once. The sequencing used peripheral blood, collected on day 0 of AZD1222 vaccination. These receptor sequences come from an adult in good health.

The chain is built from TRBV29-1 and TRBJ2-2, with 7 nucleotides matching TRBD1. Per germline, CDR1 SQVTM and CDR2 ANQGSEA. The CDR3 sequence is 16 residues long. The ends lost 6 bases at V and 4 bases at J; junction bases unmatched: 14. CDR3: CSVVVGGTRVTGELFF. The CDR3 DNA reads as TGCAGCGTCGTCGTAGGGGGCACCCGAGTCACCGGGGAGCTGTTTTTT.

The chain is built from TRBV9 and TRBJ1-5; 9 bases agree with TRBD1. J gave up 4 bases and V 3 bases, and 5 bases lay outside the gene matches. This CDR3 is built from 15 residues. Germline assignment: CDR1 SGDLS and CDR2 YYNGEE. The DNA of the CDR3 is TGTGCCAGCAGCGGAGGGACAGGGAGTAATCAGCCCCAGCATTTT. Protein product: CASSGGTGSNQPQHF.

This chain uses TRBV9 with TRBJ2-4, with D perhaps matching TRBD1 (6 bases). The CDR3 runs 17 residues. Germline V gives CDR1 SGDLS, CDR2 YYNGEE. The V end was cut by 0 bases, the J end by 6 bases, with 19 bases between. CDR3 residues: CASSVGGGANQGNIQYF. The CDR3 DNA is TGTGCCAGCAGCGTAGGAGGGGGAGCGAATCAGGGAAACATTCAGTACTTC. The full variable domain, rest sourced from reference TRBV9 and TRBJ2-4, is DSGVTQTPKHLITATGQRVTLRCSPRSGDLSVYWYQQSLDQGLQFLIQYYNGEERAKGNILERFSAQQFPDLHSELNLSSLELGDSALYFCASSVGGGANQGNIQYFGAGTRLSVL.

The genes are TRBV5-5 and TRBJ1-2; TRBD1 matches 12 bases. Germline assignment: CDR1 SGHKS and CDR2 YYEKEE (reference sequence). Unmatched junction bases numbered 16, after V lost 3 bases and J lost 4 bases. The CDR3 runs to 19 residues. The CDR3 region has the DNA TGTGCCAGCAGCTCTATTACCGGGACAGGGGGCTATATGGGCTATGGCTACACCTTC. Protein: CASSSITGTGGYMGYGYTF.

V and J are TRBV18 and TRBJ2-5, with D possibly TRBD1 on 5 matching bases. Germline assignment: CDR1 KGHSH and CDR2 LQKENI. The CDR3 is made up of 14 amino acids. The V end was cut by 3 bases, the J end by 2 bases, with 10 bases between. The CDR3 DNA reads TGTGCCAGCTCACCGTGGACACAGCAAGAGACCCAGTACTTC. Its translation is CASSPWTQQETQYF.

The count of this clone is one. The chain carries TRBV6-5 and TRBJ1-1; no clear D gene. The CDR3 sequence is 13 residues long. Trimming removed 2 bases at V and 1 base at J, with 5 bases between. Germline lookup yields CDR1 MNHEY and CDR2 SVGAGI. CDR3 in amino acids: CASSYGSNTEAFF. In DNA, the CDR3 is TGTGCCAGCAGTTACGGGTCGAACACTGAAGCTTTCTTT.

The rearrangement links TRBV6-4 to TRBJ1-3, with unresolved D. V was clipped by 0 bases and J by 0 bases, with 12 bases between them. The germline V gene has CDR1 MRHNA and CDR2 SNTAGT. The CDR3 totals 17 residues. The CDR3 spells CASSDSDGWTSGNTIYF. The CDR3 DNA follows: TGTGCCAGCAGTGACTCGGACGGCTGGACCTCTGGAAACACCATATATTTT.

This rearrangement joins TRBV7-9 to TRBJ2-1, with 7 bases lining up with TRBD1. V was clipped by 2 bases and J by 4 bases; unmatched bases: 5. Looked up from germline, CDR1 is SEHNR and CDR2 is FQNEAQ (reference sequence). This CDR3 region has 15 residues. CDR3 in DNA: TGTGCCAGCAGCTTACCGCAGGGGGTTTACAATGAGCAGTTCTTC. Translation: CASSLPQGVYNEQFF.

This chain connects TRBV9 to TRBJ1-5, with D hard to call. Germline CDR1 and CDR2: SGDLS and YYNGEE. Trimming removed 3 bases from V and 4 bases from J, with 14 bases in between. The CDR3 covers 15 residues. The CDR3 DNA sequence: TGTGCCAGCAGCGCCGATGGACGGGAAAATCAGCCCCAGCATTTT. Its protein is CASSADGRENQPQHF.

The chain uses TRBV9 and TRBJ2-3; D remains unclear. The CDR3 spans 14 residues. The germline V gene has CDR1 SGDLS and CDR2 YYNGEE. Trimming pared 2 bases from V and 1 base from J, leaving 8 bases between. CDR3 sequence (DNA): TGTGCCAGCAGCGTCCGACCTGGCACAGATACGCAGTATTTT. Its protein is CASSVRPGTDTQYF. Supplemented by reference TRBV9 and TRBJ2-3, the full variable domain reads DSGVTQTPKHLITATGQRVTLRCSPRSGDLSVYWYQQSLDQGLQFLIQYYNGEERAKGNILERFSAQQFPDLHSELNLSSLELGDSALYFCASSVRPGTDTQYFGPGTRLTVL.

The CDR3 DNA follows: TGTGCCAGCAGCGCCGTAACAGGGAGTGGGGCCAACGTCCTGACTTTC. Residues: CASSAVTGSGANVLTF. The chain uses TRBV11-1 and TRBJ2-6; perhaps TRBD1 as D (6 bases). Germline CDR1 SGHAT, CDR2 FQDESV (reference sequence). With 5 bases removed from V and 3 bases from J, the gap between germline ends came to 14 bases. This CDR3 has 16 amino acids.

CDR3 bases: TGTGCCTGGAGGGCAAGCGAACAGTTGCCCCAGCATTTT. Translating it yields CAWRASEQLPQHF. The chain carries TRBV30 and TRBJ1-5; D not resolved. The CDR3 is made up of 13 amino acids. Germline-derived CDR1 and CDR2 are GTSNPN and SVGIG (reference sequence). The V and J ends lost 3 bases and 9 bases respectively, with 15 bases between them. The complete variable domain, with remaining parts taken from reference TRBV30 and TRBJ1-5, reads SQTIHQWPATLVQPVGSPLSLECTVEGTSNPNLYWYRQAAGRGLQLLFYSVGIGQISSEVPQNLSASRPQDRQFILSSKKLLLSDSGFYLCAWRASEQLPQHFGDGTRLSIL.

The CDR3 region is CASSQASGTLRTDTQYF. CDR3 in DNA: TGTGCCAGCAGCCAAGCGTCCGGGACACTTCGCACAGATACGCAGTATTTT. The chain combines TRBV3-1 (or the pseudogene TRBV3-2) with TRBJ2-3, with D tentatively TRBD1 (6 bases). The ends were cut back, 1 base at V and 1 base at J, with 15 bases in the middle. The CDR3 extends over 17 amino acids. Germline CDR1 reads LGHDT; CDR2 reads YNNKEL (reference sequence).

This clone was found a few times. V and J are TRBV5-6 and TRBJ1-4, with TRBD1 matching over 9 bases. CDR1 is SGHDT, CDR2 YYEEEE, per germline. V lost 0 bases and J lost 5; bases outside the gene matches: 8. The length of the CDR3 is 17 residues. CDR3 coding DNA: TGTGCCAGCAGCTTGGTCGGCGGGACAGGGAGGAATGAAAAACTGTTTTTT. This gives the protein CASSLVGGTGRNEKLFF.

The genes are TRBV11-1 and TRBJ1-1, with 8 bases that match TRBD1. Trimming cost V 4 bases and J 7 bases; bases outside gene matches: 11. The CDR3 spans 15 residues. Germline V gene sequence: CDR1 SGHAT, CDR2 FQDESV (reference sequence). The CDR3 nucleotides are TGTGCCAGCAGCTACCGGACAGGGAATATAGGTGAAGCTTTCTTT. It is translated as CASSYRTGNIGEAFF.

This chain connects TRBV5-6 to TRBJ1-4; D gene ambiguous. This CDR3 comprises 18 residues. Germline lookup yields CDR1 SGHDT and CDR2 YYEEEE. The V and J ends lost 3 bases and 0 bases respectively, with 18 bases between them. Written as DNA, the CDR3 is TGTGCCAGCAGCTGGGGTTCAGAGAGTGACACAACTAATGAAAAACTGTTTTTT. It encodes CASSWGSESDTTNEKLFF.

The chain has TRBV11-3 and TRBJ2-7, with D hard to call. CDR3 length: 12 residues. From germline, CDR1 is SGHNT and CDR2 YENEEA. V was cut by 5 bases and J by 3 bases, with 8 bases left in between. The CDR3 region is CASSADGYEQYF. CDR3 sequence (DNA): TGTGCCAGCAGCGCTGACGGCTACGAGCAGTACTTC.

The genes are TRBV27 and TRBJ1-1; D not resolved. V gave up 2 bases and J gave up 1 base, with 8 bases separating them. The germline CDR1 and CDR2 sequences are MNHEY and SMNVEV (reference sequence). The CDR3 spans 14 residues. This CDR3 is CASSLSTENTEAFF. The CDR3 DNA sequence: TGTGCCAGCAGTTTAAGTACCGAGAACACTGAAGCTTTCTTT.

The V gene is TRBV5-1, the J gene TRBJ1-1, with 9 bases fitting TRBD1. Trimming cost V 2 bases and J 0 bases; bases outside gene matches: 5. The germline gives CDR1 SGHRS, CDR2 YFSETQ. The length of the CDR3 is 16 residues. The CDR3 is CASSLDGQGMNTEAFF. The CDR3 region has the DNA TGCGCCAGCAGCTTAGACGGACAGGGGATGAACACTGAAGCTTTCTTT.

The rearrangement uses TRBV7-2 and TRBJ1-3; tentative D call: TRBD1 (5 bases). Germline CDR1 SGHTA, CDR2 FQGNSA. The CDR3 is 16 residues long. V dropped 4 bases and J dropped 1 base, with 14 bases sitting between them. The CDR3 bases are TGTGCCAGCAGCTCCAGGGAAGCCCGATCTGGAAACACCATATATTTT. Protein: CASSSREARSGNTIYF. The whole variable domain, filled in from reference TRBV7-2 and TRBJ1-3, reads GAGVSQSPSNKVTEKGKDVELRCDPISGHTALYWYRQSLGQGLEFLIYFQGNSAPDKSGLPSDRFSAERTGGSVSTLTIQRTQQEDSAVYLCASSSREARSGNTIYFGEGSWLTVV.